This T cell receptor (beta chain) was observed in a study of OX40 agonist ivuxolimab in advanced cancers. Study context: Patients received ivuxolimab, an intravenous treatment, every 2 weeks at 0.01 to 10 mg/kg. Findings and caveats of the study: On average, CD8+ T cells showed a greater number of expanded clones than CD4+. Within 6 weeks, CD4+ and CD8+ blood T cells expanded clonally at 0.1 to 3.0 mg/kg.

Exclusion applied to patients with autoimmune disease history or systemic immunosuppression. The germline V gene has CDR1 SGHVS and CDR2 FNYEAQ. V lost 3 bases and J lost 6, with 6 bases in between. The CDR3 extends over 12 amino acids. About this clone itself: Antigen specificity is unknown.

Produced via immunoSEQ multiplex PCR; TCRdb's table is partial and in-frame only. The sample has 100,000 or so clones, roughly 84% seen once; the top ten hold 3% to 4%. The receptor comes from an adult with an advanced solid tumor such as melanoma, head and neck, liver or kidney cancer. This specimen consisted of CD4+ or CD8+ T cells sorted from blood, obtained in a trial of the OX40 agonist ivuxolimab. The V gene is TRBV7-6, the J gene TRBJ2-1; D is unclear. CDR3 nucleotide sequence: TGTGCCAGCAGCTTCGGTTCCAATGAGCAGTTCTTC. The encoded protein is CASSFGSNEQFF. Supplemented by reference TRBV7-6 and TRBJ2-1, the full variable domain reads GAGVSQSPRYKVTKRGQDVALRCDPISGHVSLYWYRQALGQGPEFLTYFNYEAQQDKSGLPNDRFSAERPEGSISTLTIQRTEQRDSAMYRCASSFGSNEQFFGPGTRLTVL.